The rows below give T cell receptor beta chains drawn from one sample of a study of shared clonotypes between healthy human individuals. Data came from immunoSEQ multiplex PCR; TCRdb stores just in-frame clones and leaves some out. The repertoire holds some 630,000 clones, with around 96% as singletons. Sequencing was performed on naive CD8+ T cells sorted from blood. The receptors shown here come from a woman aged 25 to 39 in good health. CDR3s include the opening cysteine and the closing phenylalanine or tryptophan. Each record gives: V gene, clone size, J gene, D gene, CDR3 DNA, CDR3 protein. A D gene is named only where the DNA matches it firmly. The size of a clone is reported for some rows only, either as once, few or many, or as a class for expanded clones.

TRBV20-1	-	TRBJ2-1	-	TGCAGTGCTGCCATAAATGAGCAGTTCTTC	CSAAINEQFF
TRBV11-2	-	TRBJ2-1	-	TGTGCCAGCAGCTTAACTGATGAGCAGTTCTTC	CASSLTDEQFF
TRBV4-1	-	TRBJ2-1	-	TGCGCCAGCAGCCAAAGCCAACTACCCAACTCCTACAATGAGCAGTTCTTC	CASSQSQLPNSYNEQFF
TRBV28	-	TRBJ2-6	-	TGTGCCACCTGGCATTCCGGGGCCAACGTCCTGACTTTC	CATWHSGANVLTF
TRBV19	-	TRBJ2-1	-	TGTGCCAGTACCCCCTTTGGACAATTTTCCTACAATGAGCAGTTCTTC	CASTPFGQFSYNEQFF
TRBV2	-	TRBJ2-7	-	TGTGCCAGCCTATATTCCTACGAGCAGTACTTC	CASLYSYEQYF
TRBV15	-	TRBJ2-3	TRBD2	TGTGCCACCAGCATTCGACTAGCGGGAGACACAGATACGCAGTATTTT	CATSIRLAGDTDTQYF
TRBV27	-	TRBJ2-1	TRBD2	TGTGCCAGCAGGCTTGCGGGAGTTAACAATGAGCAGTTCTTC	CASRLAGVNNEQFF
TRBV29-1	few	TRBJ1-1	-	TGCAGCGTTGCGGAAGAAGGAGAAGGTTTCTTT	CSVAEEGEGFF
TRBV28	once	TRBJ2-5	TRBD2	TGTGCCAGCCAGGGAGAAGTTAGCGGGAGACAAGGCAGGACCCAGTACTTC	CASQGEVSGRQGRTQYF
TRBV4-2	-	TRBJ2-1	-	TGTGCCAGCAGCCCTCAAAGCTACAATGAGCAGTTCTTC	CASSPQSYNEQFF
TRBV13	-	TRBJ2-1	-	TGTGCCAGCAGCTCCCCAGGGGTCAATGAGCAGTTCTTC	CASSSPGVNEQFF
TRBV4-1	-	TRBJ2-3	-	TGCGCCAGCAGCCGTGCGGAATCCAGCACAGATACGCAGTATTTT	CASSRAESSTDTQYF
TRBV5-1	-	TRBJ1-3	-	TGCGCCATTCCGTTCAGCTATGGAAACACCATATATTTT	CAIPFSYGNTIYF
TRBV2	once	TRBJ2-3	-	TGTGACAGCAGTGGACTCCTCGCGGCAGATACGCAGTATTTT	CDSSGLLAADTQYF
TRBV19	few	TRBJ2-2	-	TGTGCCAGTAGAGGAAACACCGGGGAGCTGTTTTTT	CASRGNTGELFF
TRBV7-6	-	TRBJ2-4	TRBD2	TGTGCCAGCAGCAGGACTAGCGGGAGGCCAGGGAACATTCAGTACTTC	CASSRTSGRPGNIQYF
TRBV6-1	-	TRBJ2-5	TRBD1	TGTGCCAGCAGTGAAGGGGACAGGGGAGAGACCCAGTACTTC	CASSEGDRGETQYF
TRBV29-1	-	TRBJ2-1	-	TGCAGCGTAGCCGTGAATATGCCTTACAATGAGCAGTTCTTC	CSVAVNMPYNEQFF
TRBV9	-	TRBJ2-7	TRBD2	TGTGCCAGCAGCGTAGCCCCCGGGGGGTCGTCCGAGCAGTACTTC	CASSVAPGGSSEQYF
TRBV29-1	-	TRBJ2-5	-	TGCAGCGTTGGGGCAGGGAGGCGGGAGACCCAGTACTTC	CSVGAGRRETQYF
TRBV14	-	TRBJ1-5	-	TGTGCCAGCAGCCAAGATCTAAATCAGCCCCAGCATTTT	CASSQDLNQPQHF
TRBV7-3	-	TRBJ2-5	-	TGTGCCAGCAGCTTAGACGGGAGTGCGGAGACCCAGTACTTC	CASSLDGSAETQYF
TRBV5-1	-	TRBJ2-7	-	TGCGCCAGCAGCTTGGCTAGCGACTACGAGCAGTACTTC	CASSLASDYEQYF
TRBV27	-	TRBJ2-4	-	TGTGCCAGCAGTCTCCGGGACACCAAAAACATTCAGTACTTC	CASSLRDTKNIQYF
TRBV19	-	TRBJ2-1	-	TGTGCCAGTAGTATGGGGCTAGCATCCTACAATGAGCAGTTCTTC	CASSMGLASYNEQFF
TRBV29-1	-	TRBJ1-5	-	TGCAGCGTTGAAGGGGACAATCAGCCCCAGCATTTT	CSVEGDNQPQHF
TRBV7-9	-	TRBJ2-7	-	TGTGCCAGCAGCTTAGCGGTCACCCGGGACGAGCAGTACTTC	CASSLAVTRDEQYF
TRBV28	-	TRBJ2-2	TRBD2	TGTGCCAGCAGTTTTCCCCGGGAGGGCAGGGACACCGGGGAGCTGTTTTTT	CASSFPREGRDTGELFF
TRBV29-1	-	TRBJ2-3	-	TGCAGCGTGGAGGGCGGGCGGGCACGAACAGATACGCAGTATTTT	CSVEGGRARTDTQYF
TRBV5-6	-	TRBJ2-7	-	TGTGCCAGCAGCCCTGGACACCCCTACGAGCAGTACTTC	CASSPGHPYEQYF
TRBV13	-	TRBJ2-7	-	TGTGCCAGCAGCTCCCGAGAGAAAGGGGGAGAGCAGTACTTC	CASSSREKGGEQYF
TRBV19	-	TRBJ2-1	-	TGTGCCAGTAAGAGCTCCTACAATGAGCAGTTCTTC	CASKSSYNEQFF
TRBV6-1	-	TRBJ2-7	-	TGTGCCAGCACCCTCCGGGACCTCTCCTACGAGCAGTACTTC	CASTLRDLSYEQYF
TRBV5-1	-	TRBJ2-2	TRBD2	TGCGCCAGCAGCTTTCCGGGACTACCTACCGGTGGGACCGGGGAGCTGTTTTTT	CASSFPGLPTGGTGELFF
TRBV15	-	TRBJ1-2	-	TGTGCCACCAGCACGGCGGGAGGGGGGTCCGGCTACACCTTC	CATSTAGGGSGYTF
TRBV27	-	TRBJ2-1	-	TGTGCCAGCGGAAATCCTGAGCAGTTCTTC	CASGNPEQFF
TRBV29-1	-	TRBJ2-2	-	TGCAGCGTTGCCCTATCGAACACCGGGGAGCTGTTTTTT	CSVALSNTGELFF
TRBV7-6	-	TRBJ2-7	TRBD2	TGTGCCAGCACCCAGGGACTAGCGGAGACCTCCGGCGAGCAGTACTTC	CASTQGLAETSGEQYF
TRBV27	-	TRBJ2-1	-	TGTGCCAGCAGTTTATCAGGACAGCCCCATGAGCAGTTCTTC	CASSLSGQPHEQFF
TRBV11-2	-	TRBJ2-7	TRBD1	TGTGCCAGCAGCTTCGGGACAGGGTTCTACGAGCAGTACTTC	CASSFGTGFYEQYF
TRBV9	-	TRBJ2-5	-	TGTGCCAGCAGCGGGCTGACAGGTTCGCAAGAGACCCAGTACTTC	CASSGLTGSQETQYF
TRBV19	-	TRBJ1-3	-	TGTGCCAGTAGTGAGGAGGACACCATATATTTT	CASSEEDTIYF
TRBV13	-	TRBJ2-1	-	TGTGCCAGCAGCTCCACAGGGAGCTCCTACAATGAGCAGTTCTTC	CASSSTGSSYNEQFF
TRBV11-2	-	TRBJ2-7	-	TGTGCCAGCAGCCCACCCGGGCTAGCCAATCGCGAGCAGTACTTC	CASSPPGLANREQYF